The present T cell receptor beta chain was sequenced within a study of blood T cell repertoires in COVID-19. V lost 1 base, J lost 1 base, and 15 bases lay in between. This CDR3 is built from 17 residues. Germline V gene lookup returns CDR1 LNHDA and CDR2 SQIVND (reference sequence). Profiled with immunoSEQ multiplex PCR; TCRdb holds only in-frame clones, not every one. Of a few hundred thousand clones in the sample, over 80% were seen once. The rearrangement uses TRBV19 and TRBJ2-3; TRBD1 is a possible D gene (6 bases). The sample comprised peripheral blood. The sequence was collected from a woman aged 65 to 85 with COVID-19, enrolled during active disease. In DNA form, the CDR3 reads TGTGCCAGTAGTATAGCGATAGGGGCAGGGGGCACAGATACGCAGTATTTT. This sequence encodes CASSIAIGAGGTDTQYF.